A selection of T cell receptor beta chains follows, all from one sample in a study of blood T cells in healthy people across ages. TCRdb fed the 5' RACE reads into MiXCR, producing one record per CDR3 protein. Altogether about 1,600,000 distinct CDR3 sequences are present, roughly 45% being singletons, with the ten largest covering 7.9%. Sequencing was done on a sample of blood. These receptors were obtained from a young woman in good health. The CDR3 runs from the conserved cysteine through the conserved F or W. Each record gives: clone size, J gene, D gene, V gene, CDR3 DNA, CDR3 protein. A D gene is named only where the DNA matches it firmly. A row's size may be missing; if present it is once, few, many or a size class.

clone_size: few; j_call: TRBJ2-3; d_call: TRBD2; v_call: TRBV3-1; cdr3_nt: TGTGCCAGCAGCCAAGAGCCCGGGACTAGCGACACAGATACGCAGTATTTT; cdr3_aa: CASSQEPGTSDTDTQYF
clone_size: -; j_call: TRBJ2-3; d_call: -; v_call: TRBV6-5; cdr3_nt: TGTGCCAGCAGTTACCTCGGGGGAACGGATACAGATACGCAGTATTTT; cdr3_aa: CASSYLGGTDTDTQYF
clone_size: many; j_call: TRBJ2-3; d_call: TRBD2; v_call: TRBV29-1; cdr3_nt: TGCAGCGTTGAACTGACTAGCACGGATACGCAGTATTTT; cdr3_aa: CSVELTSTDTQYF
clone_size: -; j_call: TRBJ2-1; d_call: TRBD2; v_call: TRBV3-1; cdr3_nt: TGTGCCAGCAGCCAGGGACTAGTATCGGGTGAGCAGTTCTTC; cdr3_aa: CASSQGLVSGEQFF
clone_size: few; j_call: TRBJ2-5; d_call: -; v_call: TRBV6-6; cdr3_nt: TGTGCCAGCAGTCGCCGGGACAACCAAGAGACCCAGTACTTC; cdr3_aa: CASSRRDNQETQYF
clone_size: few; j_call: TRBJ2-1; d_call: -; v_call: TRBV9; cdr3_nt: TGTGCCAGCAGCGTAGGTGGGGTAGCGGACAATGAGCAGTTCTTC; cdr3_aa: CASSVGGVADNEQFF
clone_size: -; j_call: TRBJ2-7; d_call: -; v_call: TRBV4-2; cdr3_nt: TGTGCCAGCAGCCAATTTCCTACTGGTAAACCTTCCTACGAGCAGTACTTC; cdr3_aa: CASSQFPTGKPSYEQYF
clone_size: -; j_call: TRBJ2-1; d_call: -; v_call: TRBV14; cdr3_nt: TGTGCCAGCAGCCAAGACTTGCTGGGTGAGCAGTTCTTC; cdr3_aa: CASSQDLLGEQFF
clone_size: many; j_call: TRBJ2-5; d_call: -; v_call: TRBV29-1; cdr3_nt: TGCAGCGTCGGAACCCAAGAGACCCAGTACTTC; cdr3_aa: CSVGTQETQYF
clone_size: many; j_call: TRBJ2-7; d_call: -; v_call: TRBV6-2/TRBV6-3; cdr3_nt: TGTGCCAGCAGTCCACGGGGCGAGCAGTACTTC; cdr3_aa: CASSPRGEQYF
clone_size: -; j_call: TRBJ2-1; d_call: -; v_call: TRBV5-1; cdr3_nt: TGCGCCAGCAGCCCCGGTGCGACTGAAGGGAATGAGCAGTTCTTC; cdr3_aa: CASSPGATEGNEQFF
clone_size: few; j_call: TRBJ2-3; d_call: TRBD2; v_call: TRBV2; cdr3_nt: TGTGCCAGCAGGACTAGCGCCTTCGATACGCAGTATTTT; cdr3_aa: CASRTSAFDTQYF
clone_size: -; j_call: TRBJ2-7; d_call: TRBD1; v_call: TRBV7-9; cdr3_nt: TGTGCCAGCAGCCCCCCCACGGGGACAGGGTTCTACGAGCAGTACTTC; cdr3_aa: CASSPPTGTGFYEQYF
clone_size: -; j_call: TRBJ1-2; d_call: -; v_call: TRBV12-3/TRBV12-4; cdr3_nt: TGTGCCAGTGGTGACTCGGGCAGGACCCAAGGGTTGAGCTATGGCTACACCTTC; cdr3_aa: CASGDSGRTQGLSYGYTF
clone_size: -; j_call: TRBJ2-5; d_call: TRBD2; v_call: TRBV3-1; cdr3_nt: TGTGCCAGCAGCCATCGTCGCGGGAGAGGAGAGACCCAGTACTTC; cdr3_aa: CASSHRRGRGETQYF
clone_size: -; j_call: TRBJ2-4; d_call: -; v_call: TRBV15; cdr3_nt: TGTGCCACCAGCAGAGAACGTGGGGTAAAGGGAAGGAACAATGAGCAGTACTTC; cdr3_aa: CATSRERGVKGRNNEQYF
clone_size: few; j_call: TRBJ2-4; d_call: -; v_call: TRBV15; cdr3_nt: TGTGCCACCAGCAGAGATGCCCAAGGGGAGCAGTACTTC; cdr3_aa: CATSRDAQGEQYF
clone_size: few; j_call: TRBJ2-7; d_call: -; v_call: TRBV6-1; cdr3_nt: TGTGCCAGCAGCATCCAGGTGAGGGGAACCTACGAGCAGTACTTC; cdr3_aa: CASSIQVRGTYEQYF
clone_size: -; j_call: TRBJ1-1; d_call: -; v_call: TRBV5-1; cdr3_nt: TGCGCCAGCAGCTTGGAGAGTAGCGCTGAAGCTTTCTTT; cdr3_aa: CASSLESSAEAFF
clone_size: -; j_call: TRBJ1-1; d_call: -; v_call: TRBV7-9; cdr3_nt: TGTGCCAGCAGCTTCCGGGCGCGCACTGAAGCTTTCTTT; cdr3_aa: CASSFRARTEAFF
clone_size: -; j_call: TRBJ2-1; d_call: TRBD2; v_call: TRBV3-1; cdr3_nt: TGTGCCAGCAGTACCGGACTAGCGGGAGGCCAGGATGAGCAGTTCTTC; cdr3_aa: CASSTGLAGGQDEQFF
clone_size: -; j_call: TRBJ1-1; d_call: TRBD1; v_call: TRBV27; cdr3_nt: TGTGCCAGCGCCGGGCCCCGACAGGGGGATGGCACTGAAGCTTTCTTT; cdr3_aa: CASAGPRQGDGTEAFF
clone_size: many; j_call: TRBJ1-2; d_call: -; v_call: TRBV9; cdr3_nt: TGTGCCAGCAGCGTAGCTACGGGAGCTAACTATGGCTACACCTTC; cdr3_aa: CASSVATGANYGYTF
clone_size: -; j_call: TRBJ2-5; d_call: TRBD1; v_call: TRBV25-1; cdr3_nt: TGTGCCAGCAGCCCTCTAGGGACAGGGGTAGAGACCCAGTACTTC; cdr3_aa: CASSPLGTGVETQYF
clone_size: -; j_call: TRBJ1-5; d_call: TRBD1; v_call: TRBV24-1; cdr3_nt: TGTGCCACCAGTGACGGAGACAGGGTTCAGCCCCAGCATTTT; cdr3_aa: CATSDGDRVQPQHF
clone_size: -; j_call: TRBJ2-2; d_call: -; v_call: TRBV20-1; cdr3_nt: TGCAGCGGAATCAGACAGGGAGGCACCGGGGAGCTGTTTTTT; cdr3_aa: CSGIRQGGTGELFF
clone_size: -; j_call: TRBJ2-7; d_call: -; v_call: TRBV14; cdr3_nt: TGTGCCAGCAGCCTGGGACAAACCGAGCAGTACTTC; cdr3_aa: CASSLGQTEQYF
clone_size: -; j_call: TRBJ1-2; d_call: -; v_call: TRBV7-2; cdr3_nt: TGTGCCAGCAGCAGAAACAGCCTCCTCAACTATGGCTACACCTTC; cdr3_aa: CASSRNSLLNYGYTF
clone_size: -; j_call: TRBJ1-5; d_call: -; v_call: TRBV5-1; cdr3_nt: TGCGCCAGCAGCTTGGGCGTTGGCAAACAGAATCAGCCCCAGCATTTT; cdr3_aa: CASSLGVGKQNQPQHF
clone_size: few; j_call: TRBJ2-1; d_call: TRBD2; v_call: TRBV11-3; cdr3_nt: TGTGCCAGCAGCTCCGGGACTAGCGGGACAGGTGAGCAGTTCTTC; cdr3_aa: CASSSGTSGTGEQFF
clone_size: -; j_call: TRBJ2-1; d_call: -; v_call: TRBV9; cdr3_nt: TGTGCCAGCAGCCCTTCTGGGGCCCCCTACAATGAGCAGTTCTTC; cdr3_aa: CASSPSGAPYNEQFF
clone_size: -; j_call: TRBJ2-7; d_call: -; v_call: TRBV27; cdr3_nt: TGTGCCAGCAGTTTCTGCAACGGGACATATTCTTGTTGGTGGCAGTACTTC; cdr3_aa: CASSFCNGTYSCWWQYF
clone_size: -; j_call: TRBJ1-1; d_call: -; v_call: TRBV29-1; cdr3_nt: TGCAGCGTGGCTTTACGACGAGACACTGAAGCTTTCTTT; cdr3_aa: CSVALRRDTEAFF
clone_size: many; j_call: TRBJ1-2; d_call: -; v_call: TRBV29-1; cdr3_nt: TGCAGCGTTGAGGCGGGGAACTATGGCTACACCTTC; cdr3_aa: CSVEAGNYGYTF
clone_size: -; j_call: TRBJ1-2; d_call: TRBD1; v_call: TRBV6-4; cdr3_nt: TGTGCCAGCAGTGACCTATGGGACAGAGACATAACTAACTATGGCTACACCTTC; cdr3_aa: CASSDLWDRDITNYGYTF
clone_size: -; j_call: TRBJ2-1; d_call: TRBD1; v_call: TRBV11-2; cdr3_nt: TGTGCCAGCAGCTTAGGACAGGGCTGGGAGCAGTTCTTC; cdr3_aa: CASSLGQGWEQFF
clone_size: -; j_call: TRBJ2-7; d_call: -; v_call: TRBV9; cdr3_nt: TGTGCCAGCAGCGTAGATAGCGGCTCCTACGAGCAGTACTTC; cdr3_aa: CASSVDSGSYEQYF
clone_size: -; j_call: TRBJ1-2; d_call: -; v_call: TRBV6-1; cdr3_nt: TGTGCCGGCAGTGAGATGGACGGGCTGCCTTATGGCTACACCTTC; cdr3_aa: CAGSEMDGLPYGYTF
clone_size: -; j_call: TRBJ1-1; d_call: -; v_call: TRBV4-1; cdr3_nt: TGCGCCAGCAGCCAGCGACAAGCTACCATGAACACTGAAGCTTTCTTT; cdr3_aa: CASSQRQATMNTEAFF
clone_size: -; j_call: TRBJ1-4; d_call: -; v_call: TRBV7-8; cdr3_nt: TGTGCCAGCGGCCAGTCGGGGATTGGTGAAAAACTGTTTTTT; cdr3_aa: CASGQSGIGEKLFF